The entry that follows covers one T cell receptor (beta chain) sequence. This clonotype was seen a few times. Its antigen is unknown. Base-call qualities are not available, and no considerably larger clone is one nucleotide away. The CDR3 numbers 15 residues from cysteine through phenylalanine. Only the CDR3 portion is preserved as DNA: 45 bases, with reading frame beginning at the first base. CDR1 and CDR2 are drawn from the germline V gene: SGHTA, FQGNSA. V lost 2 bases and J lost 0 bases; the stretch between them is 10 bases long. Library preparation used multiplex PCR. Sequenced using an Illumina HiSeq 4000. TCR beta libraries were built with iRepertoire HTBI primers and Arm-PCR amplification of CDR3 regions. Before sequencing, the PCR products underwent gel purification. On the study's bioinformatics: Gene usage analysis of CDR3 amino acid clonotypes relied on the approximately 60 TRBV and around 13 TRBJ segments identified across samples. COPE and FqMerger were used to merge filtered high-quality paired reads into contigs. BLAST was used to align contigs to the IMGT TRBV, TRBD and TRBJ reference genes, and CDR3 was defined following IMGT. Clonotypes above 0.1% frequency were classified as highly expanded clones. Shannon entropy served as the measure of repertoire diversity, while the Gini coefficient captured V-J evenness. Public clonotypes were defined as clonotypes shared by more than one individual. TCRdb took the public reads, trimmed them with fastp at Q25, ran MiXCR for clone calling and kept in-frame beta chains. All rows with the same CDR3 protein become a single entry with the most common DNA and genes. These V and J calls rely on TCRdb rather than the paper's analysis. The sample table lists about 460,000 distinct CDR3 sequences, under 25% of them with a count of one. Of the sample, around 13% falls within the top ten clones.

According to the study, the label for this sample's time point signals: persistent/refractory GD, antithyroid drugs over 5 years with positive TRAb. For both TCR sequencing and RNA sequencing, RNA was extracted from PBMCs using TRIzol. The diagnosis of Graves' disease followed American Thyroid Association guidelines. Patients were recruited from an endocrinology department in Xi'an, China. Each patient gave approximately 10 milliliters of peripheral blood, collected in an EDTA anticoagulant tube. PBMCs were isolated by Ficoll Paque Plus density gradient separation without further T cell sorting. An Agilent 2100 Bioanalyzer and agarose gel were used to check RNA quality, and a NanoDrop 2000 was used to measure RNA concentration. This specimen belongs to a study of regulatory T cells in long-lasting Graves disease (dated by TCRdb to about 2021). For context, the study as a whole: Persistent Graves' disease meant more than 5 years of antithyroid drug treatment with TSH receptor autoantibodies that stayed positive. Persistent Graves' disease patients in the clinical cohort had taken antithyroid drugs for approximately ten years on average. Peripheral blood TCR sequencing and RNA sequencing compared persistent Graves' disease patients with newly diagnosed Graves' disease patients. The study was conducted in China and was registered as a clinical trial. A total of about 35 samples underwent TCR sequencing, from roughly 13 patients with persistent Graves' disease and 20 or so patients with newly diagnosed Graves' disease. The full study reports these points: The study examined only peripheral blood because the primary lesion, thyroid tissue, could not be accessed. The small sample size was acknowledged by the authors as a limitation that may reduce accuracy. Only the TCR beta chain was sequenced and analyzed. Persistent disease showed preferential use of TRBV28, TRBJ1-2 and TRBJ2-5, whereas newly diagnosed disease favored TRBV20-1 and TRBJ2-1. Patients with persistent disease shared more public clonotypes (approximately 2,500) than newly diagnosed patients did (more than 900). Compared with newly diagnosed patients, patients with persistent Graves' disease had lower TCR Shannon entropy and fewer highly expanded clones, which suggests clonal expansion.

The sequenced sample was peripheral blood mononuclear cells (PBMCs), obtained when the disease was refractory, from a patient treated with antithyroid drugs. This clonotype originated in a female donor with Graves disease. This chain is built from TRBV7-2 and TRBJ1-1, with the D segment identity uncertain. The DNA sequence is TGTGCCAGCAGCTTACCCCAAATCATGAACACTGAAGCTTTCTTT. Its protein is CASSLPQIMNTEAFF.